Presented here are 16 T cell receptor beta chains from one specimen sequenced in a study of memory CD4+ T cells and cytomegalovirus serostatus. The sort gate was single viable CD3+CD4+CD8-CD45RO+ cells for memory CD4+ T cells. Sequenced by immunoSEQ multiplex PCR; TCRdb stores in-frame clones only, minus some. In the table there are nearly 50,000 clones, roughly 73% of which are singletons. The sequencing sample was made of memory CD4+ T cells from blood. Receptors originate from an adult in good health and CMV-seronegative.

This clone has a handful of counts. This sequence joins TRBV6-1 and TRBJ1-5, with unresolved D. The CDR3 contains 15 residues. Trimming left V 0 bases short and J 0 bases short, with 6 bases between. The germline CDR1 and CDR2 sequences are MNHNS and SASEGT. The CDR3 loop reads CASSEAIYSNQPQHF. The CDR3 DNA reads as TGTGCCAGCAGTGAAGCTATATATAGCAATCAGCCCCAGCATTTT.

The rearrangement joins TRBV27 to TRBJ1-2; weak D call: TRBD1 (6 bases). The CDR3 loop spans 15 amino acids. CDR1 and CDR2 (germline): MNHEY, SMNVEV (reference sequence). Trimming shortened V by 5 bases and J by 8 bases, and 21 bases separated the two germline ends. CDR3 DNA sequence: TGTGCCAGCAGTCCCTGGGCGGGGGGCCCTATCGGCTACACCTTC. It yields the protein CASSPWAGGPIGYTF.

The V gene is TRBV5-6, the J gene TRBJ1-5, with TRBD1 identical over 7 bases. CDR3 length: 16 residues. V lost 4 bases to trimming and J lost 3 bases; unmatched junction nucleotides: 10. CDR1 and CDR2 (germline): SGHDT, YYEEEE. CDR3 DNA: TGTGCCAGCAGCCGTTCCTTTACAGGGGACAATCAGCCCCAGCATTTT. Its translation: CASSRSFTGDNQPQHF.

The rearrangement joins TRBV9 to TRBJ2-1, with TRBD2 identical over 15 bases. The CDR3 loop spans 18 amino acids. V gave up 2 bases and J gave up 4 bases; unmatched junction bases: 7. Germline CDR1 is SGDLS and CDR2 is YYNGEE. This CDR3 is CASSVGTSGRLGYNEQFF. In DNA form, the CDR3 reads TGTGCCAGCAGCGTTGGGACTAGCGGGAGGTTAGGTTACAATGAGCAGTTCTTC.

The chain uses TRBV7-8 and TRBJ1-2, with 9 positions matching TRBD1. The CDR3 runs 13 residues. In germline, CDR1 is SGHVS, CDR2 FQNEAQ. Trimming cost V 4 bases and J 6 bases; bases outside gene matches: 3. The DNA for the CDR3 is TGTGCCAGCAGCTGGGACAGGGAACATGGCTACACCTTC. Its translation: CASSWDREHGYTF.

V is TRBV4-1 and J is TRBJ2-7; D not resolved. Germline assignment: CDR1 MGHRA and CDR2 YSYEKL. V lost 6 bases and J lost 4, with 13 bases in between. CDR3 length: 13 amino acids. In DNA, the CDR3 is TGCGCCAGCAGTCGAATCGGCGCATACGAGCAGTACTTC. It encodes CASSRIGAYEQYF.

V and J are TRBV5-6 and TRBJ2-4; D is ambiguous. Trimming took off 1 base at V and 0 bases at J, with 8 bases between the two ends. The CDR3 totals 15 residues. CDR1 is SGHDT and CDR2 is YYEEEE in the germline V gene. CDR3 residues: CASSLKAVAKNIQYF. CDR3 in DNA: TGTGCCAGCAGCTTGAAGGCTGTAGCCAAAAACATTCAGTACTTC.

The chain has TRBV7-2 and TRBJ2-7; unclear D gene. From germline, CDR1 is SGHTA and CDR2 FQGNSA. The V end lost 2 bases, the J end lost 4 bases, and 6 bases lay between the germline ends. The CDR3 is made up of 12 amino acids. CDR3 bases: TGTGCCAGCAGCTTAAGTCAGTACGAGCAGTACTTC. It encodes CASSLSQYEQYF.

J is TRBJ2-7 and V is TRBV27, with TRBD1 matching 10 bases. The CDR3 runs to 14 residues. In germline, CDR1 is MNHEY, CDR2 SMNVEV (reference sequence). The junction had 8 bases not matched to a gene; V was cut back by 7 bases and J by 5 bases. The CDR3 here is CASTQTGGGHEQYF. For the CDR3, the DNA is TGTGCCAGCACCCAGACAGGGGGCGGGCACGAGCAGTACTTC.

The chain has TRBV7-2 and TRBJ2-3; 8 bases match TRBD2. The CDR3 is 16 residues long. J was trimmed by 1 base and V by 5 bases; bases with no gene match: 8. Germline V CDR1 and CDR2: SGHTA, FQGNSA. The CDR3 sequence is CASSPGSGARTDTQYF. In DNA form, the CDR3 reads TGTGCCAGCAGCCCGGGTAGCGGGGCCCGCACAGATACGCAGTATTTT.

V and J are TRBV5-6 and TRBJ2-5, with 9 nucleotides matching TRBD1. From germline, CDR1 is SGHDT and CDR2 YYEEEE. The V gene end was trimmed by 4 bases and the J gene end by 4 bases; junction bases not matched to a gene: 5. The CDR3 is 14 residues long. The CDR3 DNA reads TGTGCCAGCAGCGGGGACAGGGTTGGAGAGACCCAGTACTTC. Amino acids: CASSGDRVGETQYF. The variable domain in full, completed from reference TRBV5-6 and TRBJ2-5, reads DAGVTQSPTHLIKTRGQQVTLRCSPKSGHDTVSWYQQALGQGPQFIFQYYEEEERQRGNFPDRFSGHQFPNYSSELNVNALLLGDSALYLCASSGDRVGETQYFGPGTRLLVL.

The chain employs TRBV4-1 and TRBJ2-7; the D gene is possibly TRBD2 (5 bases). The CDR3 covers 14 residues. Germline CDR1 and CDR2: MGHRA and YSYEKL. V lost 6 bases and J 6 bases, leaving 18 bases between the germline ends. The CDR3 DNA follows: TGCGCCAGCAGGTTCAGCGGTCTTGAGGGCGAGCAGTACTTC. Amino acid sequence: CASRFSGLEGEQYF.

The CDR3 DNA sequence: TGTGCCAGCAGTGCCGACAGGGCCTACGAGCAGTACTTC. This translates into CASSADRAYEQYF. J is TRBJ2-7 and V is TRBV6-5, with TRBD1 identical over 7 bases. The CDR3 totals 13 residues. V trimming: 5 bases; J trimming: 2 bases; junction bases outside the gene matches: 3. Germline V gene lookup returns CDR1 MNHEY and CDR2 SVGAGI.

This clone showed up just a few times. This rearrangement joins TRBV7-9 to TRBJ2-7; D is uncertain. Germline assignment: CDR1 SEHNR and CDR2 FQNEAQ (reference sequence). The CDR3 is 17 amino acids. Trimming removed 4 bases from V and 0 bases from J, with 19 bases in between. CDR3: CASSSPLLRRSSYEQYF. The CDR3 region has the DNA TGTGCCAGCAGCTCCCCCCTCCTCCGTCGTAGCTCCTACGAGCAGTACTTC.

The V gene is TRBV2, the J gene TRBJ1-2; no clear D. The CDR3 totals 13 residues. V lost 4 bases to trimming and J lost 2 bases, with 8 bases between them. Germline CDR1 reads SNHLY; CDR2 reads FYNNEI. In nucleotides, the CDR3 is TGTGCCAGCAGTGGCCAGCTAAACTATGGCTACACCTTC. Amino acids: CASSGQLNYGYTF.

This clone has only one observation. The genes are TRBV5-1 and TRBJ2-3; 10 nucleotides line up with TRBD2. The CDR3 loop spans 18 amino acids. Unmatched junction bases numbered 16, after V lost 4 bases and J lost 5 bases. Germline V gene lookup returns CDR1 SGHRS and CDR2 YFSETQ. The CDR3 spells CASSGLAGDGLSGDTQYF. The CDR3 nucleotides are TGCGCCAGCAGCGGGCTAGCGGGGGACGGCCTATCGGGAGATACGCAGTATTTT.